A selection of T cell receptor beta chains follows, all from one sample in a study of OX40 agonist ivuxolimab in advanced cancers. Assay: immunoSEQ multiplex PCR; the TCRdb copy retains only in-frame clones and omits some. The table lists more than 50,000 clones, nearly 80% of them singletons. The material was CD4+ or CD8+ T cells sorted from blood, obtained in a trial of the OX40 agonist ivuxolimab. The receptors come from an adult with an advanced solid tumor such as melanoma, head and neck, liver or kidney cancer. CDR3s include the opening cysteine and the closing phenylalanine or tryptophan. A D gene is named only where the DNA matches it firmly. A clone size is listed for some rows: how often the clone was seen (once, few, many), or a class if it is expanded.

TRBV19	TRBD1	16	once	TRBJ1-2	TGTGCCAGTAGTATTTGGACTATCGGGACAGGGGCTTCCTACACCTTC	CASSIWTIGTGASYTF
TRBV21-1	NA	19	NA	TRBJ1-2	NA	CASSKQGTMATPSDYGYTF
TRBV18	NA	15	NA	TRBJ1-2	TGTGCCAGCTCACCACCGGGAGAGAGCCTCTATGGCTACACCTTC	CASSPPGESLYGYTF
TRBV27	NA	14	once	TRBJ1-5	TGTGCCAGCAGTTCGGGGAGGGGCGATCAGCCCCAGCATTTT	CASSSGRGDQPQHF
TRBV11-3	TRBD2	14	NA	TRBJ2-5	TGTGCCAGCAGCCCGGGGGGGTCCAGGGAGACCCAGTACTTC	CASSPGGSRETQYF
TRBV19	NA	14	NA	TRBJ1-5	TGTGCCAGTAGTATTGTCGCAGGGCATCAGCCCCAGCATTTT	CASSIVAGHQPQHF
TRBV6-5	TRBD1	12	NA	TRBJ1-1	TGTGCCAGCAACAGGGGAGAGACTGAAGCTTTCTTT	CASNRGETEAFF
TRBV2	NA	14	NA	TRBJ1-5	TGTGCCACCTGCCGGGGCGAGAGCAATCAGCCCCAGCATTTT	CATCRGESNQPQHF
TRBV16	NA	17	NA	TRBJ1-1	TGTGCCAGCAGCCCCCCCCTCGGGAGCAGGGGTGCGGCTGAAGCTTTCTTT	CASSPPLGSRGAAEAFF
TRBV7-8	NA	12	NA	TRBJ2-2	TGTGCCAGCAGCTTAATTACCGGGGAGCTGTTTTTT	CASSLITGELFF